Following are 28 T cell receptor beta chains from one sample sequenced in a study of blood T cell repertoires in COVID-19. Some clones are missing from TCRdb's copy, which holds only in-frame ones; the method was immunoSEQ multiplex PCR. This table holds 150,000 to 200,000 clones, 86% found once. The source material was PBMCs or T cells enriched from blood (not recorded which). The receptor set was obtained from a woman between 40 and 50 years old in a cohort exposed to, infected with or recovered from COVID-19 (not recorded which).

The gene calls are TRBV10-3 and TRBJ1-1; possibly TRBD1 for D (6 bases). The germline V gene encodes CDR1 ENHRY and CDR2 SYGVKD. The V and J ends lost 4 bases and 3 bases respectively, with 15 bases between them. The CDR3 is made up of 15 amino acids. In DNA form, the CDR3 reads TGTGCCATCAGTGGCAGAGGGGGAGGGGACACTGAAGCTTTCTTT. It encodes CAISGRGGGDTEAFF.

The chain uses TRBV10-3 and TRBJ2-5, with 9 bases identical to TRBD2. The length of the CDR3 is 16 residues. Trimming at V came to 2 bases and at J to 2 bases, leaving 6 bases not matched to a gene. The V gene's germline CDR1 is ENHRY and CDR2 SYGVKD. The CDR3 loop is CAISERGSGGQETQYF. Here the CDR3 DNA reads TGTGCCATCAGTGAGAGAGGTAGCGGGGGTCAAGAGACCCAGTACTTC.

This chain uses TRBV4-2 with TRBJ1-5, with unresolved D. The germline CDR1 and CDR2 sequences are LGHNA and YNFKEQ. The length of the CDR3 is 13 residues. V lost 8 bases to trimming and J lost 0 bases, with 8 bases between them. In nucleotides, the CDR3 is TGTGCCAGCGGTCAGTATAGCAATCAGCCCCAGCATTTT. It translates to CASGQYSNQPQHF.

The J gene is TRBJ2-3, the V gene TRBV24-1; D perhaps matches TRBD1 (5 bases). V dropped 0 bases and J dropped 2 bases, with 11 bases sitting between them. The CDR3 is 16 residues long. Germline loops: CDR1 KGHDR, CDR2 SFDVKD. The CDR3 is CATSDLRGSITDTQYF. Here the CDR3 DNA reads TGTGCCACCAGTGATTTGAGGGGTTCGATCACAGATACGCAGTATTTT.

The chain links TRBV5-1 to TRBJ1-2; TRBD1 is a possible D gene (6 bases). In germline, CDR1 is SGHRS, CDR2 YFSETQ. Trimming left V 5 bases short and J 3 bases short, with 23 bases between. The CDR3 is 17 residues long. The DNA of the CDR3 is TGCGCCAGCAGTCCAGGGACGACAGGACCTAAGCACTATGGCTACACCTTC. Its protein product is CASSPGTTGPKHYGYTF.

V gene TRBV5-6 combines with J gene TRBJ1-2; TRBD1 matches at 10 bases. Per the germline V gene, CDR1 is SGHDT and CDR2 is YYEEEE. The CDR3 covers 14 residues. J gave up 3 bases and V 4 bases, and 3 bases lay outside the gene matches. This CDR3 reads CASSLGTGDYGYTF. The CDR3 DNA follows: TGTGCCAGCAGCCTGGGGACAGGGGACTATGGCTACACCTTC.

The chain links TRBV10-3 to TRBJ2-3; 7 bases match TRBD1. Per germline, CDR1 ENHRY and CDR2 SYGVKD. There are 16 residues in the CDR3. V lost 6 bases and J lost 2; bases outside the gene matches: 11. This CDR3 is CAISQIDRVSTDTQYF. CDR3 nucleotide sequence: TGTGCCATCAGCCAAATTGACAGGGTTTCCACAGATACGCAGTATTTT.

The rearrangement links TRBV19 to TRBJ2-1; 10 bases are shared with TRBD2. There are 17 residues in the CDR3. J was trimmed by 0 bases and V by 5 bases; bases with no gene match: 7. Germline CDR1 is LNHDA and CDR2 is SQIVND (reference sequence). The CDR3, as DNA: TGTGCCAGTAGTTCCAGACTAGCGGGCCGCTCCTACAATGAGCAGTTCTTC. This codes for CASSSRLAGRSYNEQFF.

The chain is built from TRBV11-2 and TRBJ2-1; 9 nucleotides match TRBD2. Per the germline V gene, CDR1 is SGHAT and CDR2 is FQNNGV. Germline trimming cut 6 bases from V and 6 bases from J; bases unmatched to any gene: 9. The CDR3 is 15 amino acids. The CDR3 loop is CASSAGTSRFNEQFF. Here the CDR3 DNA reads TGTGCCAGCAGTGCCGGGACTAGCCGATTCAATGAGCAGTTCTTC.

This clone counts as medium-sized. The genes are TRBV13 and TRBJ2-5; possible D gene TRBD2, 7 bases. The CDR3 contains 13 residues. The V and J ends lost 8 bases and 5 bases respectively, with 15 bases between them. Germline-derived CDR1 and CDR2 are PRHDT and FYEKMQ (reference sequence). CDR3 coding DNA: TGTGCCAGCGAGGGGGGGGCCCGGGAGACCCAGTACTTC. It translates to CASEGGARETQYF.

The chain joins TRBV3-1 (or the pseudogene TRBV3-2) to TRBJ2-5; 7 nucleotides agree with TRBD2. Germline trimming cut 5 bases from V and 1 base from J; bases unmatched to any gene: 4. The CDR3 is 14 amino acids. In germline, CDR1 is LGHDT, CDR2 YNNKEL (reference sequence). The CDR3 DNA is TGTGCCAGCAGCGCGCGGGGGATCCAAGAGACCCAGTACTTC. Translated, it gives CASSARGIQETQYF.

The chain links TRBV2 to TRBJ2-2; D perhaps matches TRBD2 (5 bases). CDR1 and CDR2 (germline): SNHLY, FYNNEI. The CDR3 loop spans 13 amino acids. The V and J ends lost 1 base and 8 bases respectively, with 8 bases between them. The CDR3 region is CASSEGREGELFF. CDR3 nucleotides: TGTGCCAGCAGTGAAGGTCGGGAAGGGGAGCTGTTTTTT.

V and J are TRBV27 and TRBJ1-2, with 12 bases matching TRBD1. The trim removed 0 bases at V and 7 bases at J, leaving 3 bases unmatched. Germline lookup yields CDR1 MNHEY and CDR2 SMNVEV (reference sequence). The CDR3 spans 15 residues. CDR3 nucleotides: TGTGCCAGCAGTTTATCGGGGACAGGGGGCGCTGGCTACACCTTC. This gives the protein CASSLSGTGGAGYTF.

The sample holds one count of this clone. The rearrangement uses TRBV21-1 and TRBJ1-5; the listed D gene, TRBD1, was not tested against the DNA. TRBV21-1 is described as a pseudogene. This CDR3 has 16 amino acids. Here the CDR3 reads CASSKAPTGANQPQHF. The CDR3 nucleotides read TGTGCCAGCAGCAAAGCGCCAACAGGGGCAAATCAGCCCCAGCATTTT.

This clone occurred once. J is TRBJ2-1 and V is TRBV24-1; weak D call: TRBD2 (6 bases). This CDR3 is built from 13 residues. Germline lookup yields CDR1 KGHDR and CDR2 SFDVKD. The V end was cut by 3 bases, the J end by 10 bases, with 12 bases between. CDR3 sequence: CATSDGGLVEQFF. DNA of the CDR3: TGTGCCACCAGTGATGGAGGGCTTGTAGAGCAGTTCTTC.

Comment on this clone: At one of its ends the junction is not consistent with the germline gene, which may arise from a read error. V and J are TRBV19 and TRBJ1-2; maybe TRBD1 (5 bases). The CDR3 extends over 12 amino acids. The V gene's germline CDR1 is LNHDA and CDR2 SQIVND (reference sequence). In nucleotides, the CDR3 is TGTGCCAGTAGTATAGGGGGCACACCCGTTTCCTTC. Its protein is CASSIGGTPVSF.

Concerning this clone: The sample carries other DNA sequences with the same CDR3. The chain joins TRBV11-2 to TRBJ2-2, with unresolved D. CDR1 is SGHAT and CDR2 is FQNNGV in the germline V gene. The CDR3 covers 13 residues. Trimming cost V 3 bases and J 4 bases, with 6 bases left between them. For the CDR3, the DNA is TGTGCCAGCAGCTTGACTTCCACCGGGGAGCTGTTTTTT. Protein product: CASSLTSTGELFF.

This chain joins TRBV5-3 and TRBJ1-1; D may be TRBD1 (5 bases). TRBV5-3 is reported as an ORF; its role is uncertain. V lost 1 base and J lost 4, with 8 bases in between. CDR3 size: 13 residues. Here the CDR3 reads CARSLWGGTEAFF. The CDR3 nucleotides read TGTGCCAGAAGCTTGTGGGGGGGCACTGAAGCTTTCTTT.

The genes are TRBV6-4 and TRBJ2-2, with unresolved D. The V end lost 0 bases, the J end lost 5 bases, and 7 bases lay between the germline ends. CDR1 and CDR2 from the germline V gene are MRHNA and SNTAGT. This CDR3 comprises 14 residues. This CDR3 is CASSDSDTTGELFF. The CDR3 nucleotides read TGTGCCAGCAGTGACTCTGACACGACCGGGGAGCTGTTTTTT.

This chain uses TRBV6-5 with TRBJ2-6, with D maybe TRBD1 (6 bases). Per the germline V gene, CDR1 is MNHEY and CDR2 is SVGAGI. CDR3 size: 14 residues. V shed 10 bases and J shed 4 bases, with 14 bases lying between them. The CDR3 sequence: CATSDSSGANVLTF. CDR3 coding DNA: TGTGCCACGTCGGACAGCTCAGGGGCCAACGTCCTGACTTTC.

This clone was observed a few times. The chain links TRBV5-1 to TRBJ2-3; D gene ambiguous. The germline CDR1 and CDR2 sequences are SGHRS and YFSETQ. The CDR3 runs to 13 residues. Trimming pared 5 bases from V and 4 bases from J, leaving 11 bases between. CDR3 residues: CASRADNSDTQYF. For the CDR3, the DNA is TGCGCCAGCAGGGCAGACAACTCAGATACGCAGTATTTT.

The gene calls are TRBV5-1 and TRBJ2-2, with TRBD2 as a possible D gene (5 bases). The CDR3 sequence is 16 residues long. V was trimmed by 2 bases and J by 6 bases, leaving 17 bases between them. Per germline, CDR1 SGHRS and CDR2 YFSETQ. The CDR3 protein is CASSFHHNTSPGELFF. The CDR3 nucleotides are TGCGCCAGCAGCTTCCATCACAATACTAGTCCCGGGGAGCTGTTTTTT.

V and J are TRBV6-2 or TRBV6-3 and TRBJ1-3; D is undetermined. V lost 6 bases to trimming and J lost 8 bases, with 11 bases between them. Germline V CDR1 and CDR2: MNHEY, SVGEGT. The CDR3 is 12 residues long. The CDR3 loop is CASSPAVYTIYF. As DNA, the CDR3 is TGTGCCAGCAGCCCCGCGGTATACACCATATATTTT.

The rearrangement uses TRBV7-2 and TRBJ2-2, with 8 bases aligning to TRBD2. The CDR3 sequence is 17 residues long. The junction had 10 bases not matched to a gene; V was cut back by 5 bases and J by 2 bases. Germline V CDR1 and CDR2: SGHTA, FQGNSA. The CDR3 reads CASSRQITSGNTGELFF. The DNA of the CDR3 is TGTGCCAGCAGCCGTCAAATCACTAGCGGTAACACCGGGGAGCTGTTTTTT.

The genes are TRBV19 and TRBJ2-5, with 10 positions matching TRBD1. The CDR3 spans 16 residues. V lost 5 bases, J lost 0 bases, and 6 bases stayed unmatched. Germline V CDR1 and CDR2: LNHDA, SQIVND (reference sequence). The CDR3 nucleotides read TGTGCCAGTAGTTTACAGGACAGGGGGTACCAAGAGACCCAGTACTTC. It translates to CASSLQDRGYQETQYF.

V usage is TRBV25-1 and J usage is TRBJ1-1; D is perhaps TRBD1 (6 bases). This CDR3 is 16 amino acids long. Germline CDR1 and CDR2: MGHDK and SYGVNS. V was pared by 4 bases and J by 3 bases, with 18 bases between. This CDR3 reads CASSGYLRTDHTEAFF. For the CDR3, the DNA is TGTGCCAGCAGTGGATACCTCCGGACAGATCACACTGAAGCTTTCTTT.

This clone has only a few counts. The chain combines TRBV4-3 with TRBJ1-1, with TRBD1 matching over 9 bases. Germline CDR1 reads LGHNA; CDR2 reads YSLEER. There are 13 residues in the CDR3. Unmatched junction bases numbered 6, after V lost 3 bases and J lost 10 bases. CDR3 bases: TGCGCCAGCAGCCAGACCCCGGACAGGGGAGCTTTCTTT. This gives the protein CASSQTPDRGAFF.

The J gene is TRBJ2-7, the V gene TRBV7-9, with a tentative D call TRBD1 (6 bases). Trimming removed 5 bases from V and 6 bases from J, with 11 bases in between. The CDR3 is made up of 12 amino acids. Germline V lookup: CDR1 SEHNR, CDR2 FQNEAQ (reference sequence). The DNA for the CDR3 is TGTGCCAGCAGCCTTGGACAGAGCGAGCAGTACTTC. Amino acids: CASSLGQSEQYF.